This T cell receptor beta chain was sequenced during a study of T cell clonality in common variable immunodeficiency. This clone was seen ten or more times. The antigen is not known. The CDR3 is cut off 3 residues early in the read; its end comes from the germline J gene. Assay used: immunoSEQ multiplex PCR; TCRdb lists only in-frame clones, some missing. Recorded here are about 47,000 clones, with no singletons, and the ten leading clones hold just over 2%. CDR1 is GTSNPN and CDR2 is SVGIG in the germline V gene (reference sequence). V lost 7 bases to trimming and J lost 8 bases, with 8 bases between them. The CDR3 loop spans 10 amino acids. General study results and limits: CVID subjects shared fewer TCRbeta clones than healthy controls did. TCRbeta clonality was increased in CVID versus healthy controls.

The TCR originated in a person aged 18 to 69 in good health. The J gene is TRBJ2-2, the V gene TRBV30, with no clear D. The sequenced material came from peripheral blood mononuclear cells. CDR3 region: CASRTGELFF. The sequenced CDR3 bases are TGTGCCTCCCGAACAGGGGAG.